Listed here are 19 T cell receptor beta chains from one sample, sequenced in a study of T-cell reconstitution after alpha-beta-depleted transplantation in children. Preparation of the TCRbeta library used unique molecular identifiers. TCRdb re-analysed the PCR reads in MiXCR, keeping a single row per CDR3 protein. This table holds around 370,000 distinct CDR3 sequences, around 15% found once. The sequenced sample was PBMCs, mostly from graft donor cells, obtained 360 days after TCRalphabeta/CD19-depleted stem cell transplant. The receptors derive from a male patient aged 2-15 years who had a stem cell transplant for acute lymphoblastic leukemia, so the T cells may come from the graft donor.

The gene calls are TRBV12-3 or TRBV12-4 and TRBJ1-1, with D uncertain. The CDR3 extends over 16 amino acids. Trimming pared 11 bases from V and 4 bases from J, leaving 26 bases between. The DNA of the CDR3 is TGTGCCTCCTCGGCCGGGTCGACTTTGCTGAGCACTGAAGCTTTCTTT. This gives the protein CASSAGSTLLSTEAFF.

Comment on this clonotype: A much larger clonotype is one base distant, so this may be a read error. The genes are TRBV15 and TRBJ2-5, with a possible D match to TRBD1 (5 bases). The V gene's germline CDR1 is LNHNV and CDR2 YYDKDF (reference sequence). This CDR3 is built from 14 residues. The CDR3 protein is CATSRRQLQETQCF. CDR3 DNA: TGTGCCACCAGCAGAAGACAGCTTCAAGAGACCCAGTGCTTC. Based on the CDR3 plus reference TRBV15 and TRBJ2-5, the full variable domain is DAMVIQNPRYQVTQFGKPVTLSCSQTLNHNVMYWYQQKSSQAPKLLFHYYDKDFNNEADTPDNFQSRRPNTSFCFLDIRSPGLGDTAMYLCATSRRQLQETQCFGPGTRLLVL.

This clonotype was counted ten times or more. This chain joins TRBV27 and TRBJ2-1; either TRBD1 or TRBD2 may supply D (7 bases each). The V end was cut by 4 bases, the J end by 1 base, with 11 bases between. The CDR3 runs to 15 residues. Germline V CDR1 and CDR2: MNHEY, SMNVEV (reference sequence). CDR3 nucleotide sequence: TGTGCCAGCAGTTACAGGGGAGGGTCCTACAATGAGCAGTTCTTC. This sequence encodes CASSYRGGSYNEQFF.

The CDR3 reads CASSLGGDNEKLFF. The CDR3 DNA sequence: TGCGCCAGCAGCTTGGGAGGTGATAATGAAAAACTGTTTTTT. The gene calls are TRBV5-1 and TRBJ1-4; D not certain. The CDR3 has 14 residues. The V and J ends lost 0 bases and 4 bases respectively, with 7 bases between them. Germline-derived CDR1 and CDR2 are SGHRS and YFSETQ.

V is TRBV29-1 and J is TRBJ2-7; 8 bases align to TRBD2. The germline V gene has CDR1 SQVTM and CDR2 ANQGSEA. This CDR3 has 13 residues. With V trimmed by 6 bases and J by 2 bases, 6 bases remained unmatched. CDR3 in amino acids: CSVSNGGAYEQYF. The DNA of the CDR3 is TGCAGCGTCTCCAACGGGGGGGCCTACGAGCAGTACTTC.

This clonotype was seen a handful of times. The genes are TRBV20-1 and TRBJ2-1, with 7 bases that match TRBD2. CDR1 is DFQATT, CDR2 SNEGSKA, per germline (reference sequence). The CDR3 loop spans 13 amino acids. CDR3 DNA: TGCGGGTTAGCGGGCCCCCGGAGATATGAGCAGTTCTTC. This sequence encodes CGLAGPRRYEQFF.

The chain combines TRBV28 with TRBJ2-7, with TRBD1 matching 7 bases. Germline V CDR1 and CDR2: MDHEN, SYDVKM. The CDR3 sequence is 16 residues long. The V and J ends lost 4 bases and 1 base, in that order; junction bases with no gene match: 10. The CDR3 DNA follows: TGTGCCAGCAGTTGGACTTACAGGGGCATTTCCTACGAGCAGTACTTC. Residues: CASSWTYRGISYEQYF.

This clonotype was seen at least ten times. One junction end does not reproduce the germline sequence, and a read error may be involved. V is TRBV4-3 and J is TRBJ2-7; TRBD2 aligns across 11 bases. The CDR3 has 15 residues. The V gene's germline CDR1 is LGHNA and CDR2 YSLEER. The CDR3 loop is CASSPGTSGSYGQYF. The CDR3 nucleotides read TGCGCCAGCAGCCCCGGGACTAGCGGTTCCTACGGGCAGTACTTC.

This clonotype was observed at least ten times. V and J are TRBV6-2 or TRBV6-3 and TRBJ2-5; a weak D match, TRBD2 (5 bases). Trimming shortened V by 4 bases and J by 3 bases, and 12 bases separated the two germline ends. Germline CDR1 is MNHEY and CDR2 is SVGEGT. CDR3 size: 14 residues. CDR3 region: CASSSVTREETQYF. CDR3 DNA: TGTGCCAGCAGTTCCGTCACTAGGGAAGAGACCCAGTACTTC.

The V gene is TRBV4-3, the J gene TRBJ2-1; tentative D call: TRBD1 (6 bases). The CDR3 runs 15 residues. Trimming took off 1 base at V and 10 bases at J, with 17 bases between the two ends. Germline V gene lookup returns CDR1 LGHNA and CDR2 YSLEER. The CDR3 DNA sequence: TGCGCCAGCAGCCAAGTTAAGGCAGGGGCCCCGGAGCAGTTCTTC. This codes for CASSQVKAGAPEQFF.

This clonotype was picked up many times. The chain employs TRBV20-1 and TRBJ2-1, with 7 positions matching TRBD1. The CDR3 loop spans 14 amino acids. The germline V gene has CDR1 DFQATT and CDR2 SNEGSKA (reference sequence). Trimming took 5 bases from V and 0 from J; bases not matched to a gene: 4. CDR3 protein: CSAQTGSSYNEQFF. The CDR3 nucleotides read TGCAGTGCTCAGACAGGGAGCTCCTACAATGAGCAGTTCTTC.

The chain carries TRBV12-1 and TRBJ2-7; whether TRBD2, the table's D call, matches the DNA was not checked. TRBV12-1 is a listed pseudogene. The CDR3 sequence is 14 residues long. CDR3 DNA: TGTGCCAGCGGCTGGGGACTAGGGAGGTACGAGCAGTACTTC. Amino acid sequence: CASGWGLGRYEQYF.

The chain recombines TRBV15 with TRBJ2-1; 8 bases agree with TRBD2. With V trimmed by 0 bases and J by 5 bases, 6 bases remained unmatched. CDR1 is LNHNV and CDR2 is YYDKDF in the germline V gene (reference sequence). This CDR3 contains 16 residues. The CDR3 nucleotides read TGTGCCACCAGCAGAGAAGGGGGACTAGTTAACAATGAGCAGTTCTTC. Its protein product is CATSREGGLVNNEQFF.

This clonotype was recorded a few times. This rearrangement joins TRBV29-1 to TRBJ1-4; TRBD1 aligns across 9 bases. CDR1 and CDR2 (germline): SQVTM, ANQGSEA. The CDR3 covers 14 residues. J lost 8 bases, V lost 0 bases, and 4 bases had no gene match. CDR3 region: CSVEDNRGREKLFF. The CDR3 nucleotides read TGCAGCGTTGAAGATAACAGGGGGCGCGAAAAACTGTTTTTT.

This chain links TRBV29-1 with TRBJ2-7; the D gene is possibly TRBD1 (7 bases). The V end was cut by 6 bases, the J end by 2 bases, with 14 bases between. The CDR3 totals 13 residues. CDR1 and CDR2 from the germline V gene are SQVTM and ANQGSEA. This chain's CDR3 is CSVAGQPAYEQYF. The CDR3 DNA follows: TGCAGCGTCGCGGGACAGCCCGCCTACGAGCAGTACTTC.

The CDR3 spells CASSQVTPRIPGELFF. CDR3 sequence (DNA): TGCGCCAGCAGCCAAGTGACCCCTAGGATCCCCGGGGAGCTGTTTTTT. V usage is TRBV4-3 and J usage is TRBJ2-2; D ambiguous. Germline CDR1 reads LGHNA; CDR2 reads YSLEER. V was clipped by 1 base and J by 6 bases, with 15 bases between them. The CDR3 sequence is 16 residues long.

This clonotype was seen only a few times. The rearrangement uses TRBV6-5 and TRBJ1-1, with unresolved D. CDR1 is MNHEY, CDR2 SVGAGI, per germline. V shed 1 base and J shed 12 bases, with 15 bases lying between them. The CDR3 has 13 amino acids. CDR3 bases: TGTGCCAGCAGTTACTTTGGGCAGGCGGGAACTTTCTTT. Translating gives CASSYFGQAGTFF.

The sample holds a few counts of this clonotype. This sequence joins TRBV20-1 and TRBJ2-3; tentative D call: TRBD1 (6 bases). CDR1 and CDR2 (germline): DFQATT, SNEGSKA (reference sequence). The V end was cut by 6 bases, the J end by 2 bases, with 15 bases between. The CDR3 runs to 14 residues. CDR3 DNA sequence: TGCAGTGCGCACTCCGGGACACTCACAGATACGCAGTATTTT. Its translation: CSAHSGTLTDTQYF.

This clonotype was counted between two and nine times. The V call is TRBV12-5, the J call TRBJ2-7; D call uncertain. Trimming took 1 base from V and 0 from J, leaving 4 bases between them. Germline assignment: CDR1 LGHNT and CDR2 FRNRAP. The CDR3 is 13 residues long. The CDR3 loop is CASGLEVSYEQYF. The CDR3 DNA reads as TGTGCTAGTGGTTTGGAGGTCTCCTACGAGCAGTACTTC.